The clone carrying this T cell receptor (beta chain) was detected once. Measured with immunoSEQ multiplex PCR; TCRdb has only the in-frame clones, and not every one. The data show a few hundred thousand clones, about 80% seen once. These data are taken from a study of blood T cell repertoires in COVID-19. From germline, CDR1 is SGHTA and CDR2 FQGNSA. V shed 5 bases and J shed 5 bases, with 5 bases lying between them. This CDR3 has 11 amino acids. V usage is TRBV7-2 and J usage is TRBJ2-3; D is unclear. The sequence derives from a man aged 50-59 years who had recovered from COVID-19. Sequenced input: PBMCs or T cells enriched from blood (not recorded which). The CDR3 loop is CASSPIDTQYF. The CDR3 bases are TGTGCCAGCAGCCCTATAGATACGCAGTATTTT.